This TCR beta chain was recorded in a study of early T cells in non-severe SARS-CoV-2 infection. Concerning this clonotype: What it recognizes is unknown.

Germline V gives CDR1 DFQATT, CDR2 SNEGSKA (reference sequence). Trimming cost V 8 bases and J 2 bases, with 13 bases left between them. The CDR3 totals 13 residues. Overall study findings and caveats: Matching against VDJdb likely underestimated virus-specific expansions, favoring anti-spike CD8.

Unique molecular identifiers tagged individual cDNA molecules. Via MiXCR, TCRdb re-called the 5' RACE reads, giving one row per CDR3 protein. In the table there are about 130,000 distinct CDR3 sequences, 14% to 15% of which are singletons. The clonotype originates from an adult who was a healthcare worker with PCR-confirmed SARS-CoV-2 infection or an uninfected control (not recorded which). Sample: whole blood. V gene TRBV20-1 combines with J gene TRBJ1-3; D might be TRBD1 (6 bases). CDR3 nucleotides: TGCAGTACTCAAGACAGGCCTGGAAACACCATATATTTT. It is translated as CSTQDRPGNTIYF.